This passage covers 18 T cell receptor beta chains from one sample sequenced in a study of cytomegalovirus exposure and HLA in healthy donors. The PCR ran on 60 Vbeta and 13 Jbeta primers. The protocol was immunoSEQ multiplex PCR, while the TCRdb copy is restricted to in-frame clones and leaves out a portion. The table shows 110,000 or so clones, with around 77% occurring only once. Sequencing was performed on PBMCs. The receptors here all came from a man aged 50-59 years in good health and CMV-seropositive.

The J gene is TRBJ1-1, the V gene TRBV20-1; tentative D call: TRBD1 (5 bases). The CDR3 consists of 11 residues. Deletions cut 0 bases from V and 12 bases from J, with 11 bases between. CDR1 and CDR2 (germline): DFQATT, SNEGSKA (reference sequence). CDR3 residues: CSAREKGASFF. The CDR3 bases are TGCAGTGCTAGAGAAAAAGGGGCCTCTTTCTTT.

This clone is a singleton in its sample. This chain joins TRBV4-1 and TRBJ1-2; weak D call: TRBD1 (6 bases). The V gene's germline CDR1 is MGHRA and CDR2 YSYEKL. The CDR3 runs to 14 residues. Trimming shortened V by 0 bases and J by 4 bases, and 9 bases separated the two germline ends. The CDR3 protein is CASSQDTGTYGYTF. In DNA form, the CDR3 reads TGCGCCAGCAGCCAAGATACAGGGACCTATGGCTACACCTTC.

The CDR3 DNA reads as TGTGCCAGCAGGGGACCGACTAGCGGAGGCACCGGGGAGCTGTTTTTT. Translation gives CASRGPTSGGTGELFF. The chain uses TRBV2 and TRBJ2-2, with 9 bases fitting TRBD2. Germline CDR1 and CDR2: SNHLY and FYNNEI. The V and J ends lost 6 bases and 4 bases, in that order; junction bases with no gene match: 9. The CDR3 totals 16 residues.

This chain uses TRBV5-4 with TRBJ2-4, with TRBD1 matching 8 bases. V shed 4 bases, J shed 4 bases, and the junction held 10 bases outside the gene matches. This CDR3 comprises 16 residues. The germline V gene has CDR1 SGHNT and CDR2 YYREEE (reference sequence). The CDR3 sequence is CASSPPGQVAKNIQYF. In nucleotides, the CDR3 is TGTGCCAGCAGCCCCCCGGGACAGGTGGCAAAAAACATTCAGTACTTC.

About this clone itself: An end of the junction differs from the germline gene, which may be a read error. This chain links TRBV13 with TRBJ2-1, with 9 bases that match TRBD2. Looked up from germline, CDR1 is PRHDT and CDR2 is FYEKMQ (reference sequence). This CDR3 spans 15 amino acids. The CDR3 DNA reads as TGTGCCAGCAGCTATGAGCGGGGGGCTTACAAGGAGCAGTTCTTC. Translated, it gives CASSYERGAYKEQFF.

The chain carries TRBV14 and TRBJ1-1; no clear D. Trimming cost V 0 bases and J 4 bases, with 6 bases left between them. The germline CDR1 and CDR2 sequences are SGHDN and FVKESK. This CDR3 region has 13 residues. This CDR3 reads CASSQDISTEAFF. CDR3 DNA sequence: TGTGCCAGCAGCCAAGACATCAGCACTGAAGCTTTCTTT.

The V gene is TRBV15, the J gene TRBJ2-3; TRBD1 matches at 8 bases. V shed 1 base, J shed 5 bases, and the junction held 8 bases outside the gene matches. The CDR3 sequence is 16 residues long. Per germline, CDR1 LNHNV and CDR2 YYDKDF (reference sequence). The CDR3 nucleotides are TGTGCCACCAGCAGAGCCCCCGGGACAGGAAAAGATACGCAGTATTTT. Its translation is CATSRAPGTGKDTQYF. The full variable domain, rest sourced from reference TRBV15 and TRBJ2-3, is DAMVIQNPRYQVTQFGKPVTLSCSQTLNHNVMYWYQQKSSQAPKLLFHYYDKDFNNEADTPDNFQSRRPNTSFCFLDIRSPGLGDTAMYLCATSRAPGTGKDTQYFGPGTRLTVL.

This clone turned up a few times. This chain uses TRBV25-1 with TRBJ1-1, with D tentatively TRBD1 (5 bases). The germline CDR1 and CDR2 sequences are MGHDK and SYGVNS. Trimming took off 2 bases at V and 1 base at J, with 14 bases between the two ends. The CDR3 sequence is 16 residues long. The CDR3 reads CASSESRGVRNTEAFF. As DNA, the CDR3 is TGTGCCAGCAGTGAAAGCCGGGGGGTAAGGAACACTGAAGCTTTCTTT.

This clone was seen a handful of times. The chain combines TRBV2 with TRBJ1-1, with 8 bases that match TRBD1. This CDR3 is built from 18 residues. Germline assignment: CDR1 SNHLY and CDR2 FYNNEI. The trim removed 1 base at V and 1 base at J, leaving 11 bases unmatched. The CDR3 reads CASSEGGQGKSWNTEAFF. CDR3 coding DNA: TGTGCCAGCAGTGAAGGAGGACAGGGCAAAAGCTGGAACACTGAAGCTTTCTTT. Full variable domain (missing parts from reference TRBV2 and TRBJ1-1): EPEVTQTPSHQVTQMGQEVILRCVPISNHLYFYWYRQILGQKVEFLVSFYNNEISEKSEIFDDQFSVERPDGSNFTLKIRSTKLEDSAMYFCASSEGGQGKSWNTEAFFGQGTRLTVV.

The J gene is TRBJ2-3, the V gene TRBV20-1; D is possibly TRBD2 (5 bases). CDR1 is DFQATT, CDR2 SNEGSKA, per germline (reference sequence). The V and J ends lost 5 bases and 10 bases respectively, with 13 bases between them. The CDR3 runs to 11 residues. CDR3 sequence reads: CSARIGEAQYF. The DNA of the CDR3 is TGCAGTGCTCGTATCGGGGAAGCGCAGTATTTT.

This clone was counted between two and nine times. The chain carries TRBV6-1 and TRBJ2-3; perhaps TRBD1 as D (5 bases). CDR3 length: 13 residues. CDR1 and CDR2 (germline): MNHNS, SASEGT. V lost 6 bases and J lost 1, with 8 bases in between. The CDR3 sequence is CASSKGGTDTQYF. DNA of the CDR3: TGTGCCAGCAGCAAAGGGGGCACAGATACGCAGTATTTT.

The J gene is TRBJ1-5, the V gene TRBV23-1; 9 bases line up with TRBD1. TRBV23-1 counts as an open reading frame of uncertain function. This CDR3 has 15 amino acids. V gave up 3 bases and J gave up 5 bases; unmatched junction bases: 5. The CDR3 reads CASSQGQGDDQPQHF. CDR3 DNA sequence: TGCGCCAGCAGTCAGGGACAGGGCGATGATCAGCCCCAGCATTTT.

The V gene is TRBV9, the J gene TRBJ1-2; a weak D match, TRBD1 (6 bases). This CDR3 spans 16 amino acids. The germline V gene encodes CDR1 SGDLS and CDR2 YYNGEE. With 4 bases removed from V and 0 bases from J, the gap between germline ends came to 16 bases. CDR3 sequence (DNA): TGTGCCAGCAGCCCCTTCAGGGGTCCAGCTAACTATGGCTACACCTTC. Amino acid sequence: CASSPFRGPANYGYTF.

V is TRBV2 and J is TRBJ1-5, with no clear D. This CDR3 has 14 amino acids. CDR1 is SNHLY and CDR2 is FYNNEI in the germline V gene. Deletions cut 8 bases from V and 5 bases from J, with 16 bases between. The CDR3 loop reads CASVGVAGDQPQHF. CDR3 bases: TGTGCCAGCGTGGGTGTGGCGGGCGATCAGCCCCAGCATTTT.

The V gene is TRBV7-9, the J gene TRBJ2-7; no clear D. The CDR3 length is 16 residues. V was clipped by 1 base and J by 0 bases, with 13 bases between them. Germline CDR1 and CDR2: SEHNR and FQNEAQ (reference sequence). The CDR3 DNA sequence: TGTGCCAGCAGCTTAGTAAGCAGGCTAAACTCCTACGAGCAGTACTTC. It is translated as CASSLVSRLNSYEQYF.

This CDR3 reads CASSEGRLVNTIYF. The CDR3 DNA reads as TGTGCCAGCAGTGAAGGGCGGCTTGTTAACACCATATATTTT. The chain couples TRBV6-1 to TRBJ1-3, with D uncertain. V was cut by 1 base and J by 7 bases, with 11 bases left in between. CDR3 length: 14 amino acids. Germline assignment: CDR1 MNHNS and CDR2 SASEGT.

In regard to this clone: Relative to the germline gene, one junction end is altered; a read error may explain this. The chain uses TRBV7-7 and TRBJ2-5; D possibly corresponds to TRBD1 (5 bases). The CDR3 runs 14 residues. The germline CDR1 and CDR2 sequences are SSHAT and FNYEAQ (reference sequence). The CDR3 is CASSFGLQGETQYF. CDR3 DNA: TGTGCTAGCAGCTTTGGTTTGCAGGGCGAGACCCAGTACTTC.

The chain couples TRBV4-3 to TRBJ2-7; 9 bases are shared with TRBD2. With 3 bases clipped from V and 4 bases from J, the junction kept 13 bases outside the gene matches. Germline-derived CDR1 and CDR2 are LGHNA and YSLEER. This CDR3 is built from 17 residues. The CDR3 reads CASSHDDWEREEYEQYF. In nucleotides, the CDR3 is TGCGCCAGCAGCCACGATGATTGGGAGCGGGAGGAGTACGAGCAGTACTTC.